These 8 T cell receptor beta chains share one sample of origin, sequenced in a study of OX40 agonist ivuxolimab in advanced cancers. TCRdb's copy holds only in-frame clones and misses some; the assay was immunoSEQ multiplex PCR. The profile covers 30,000 or so clones, with 90% appearing a single time and roughly 24% taken by the ten largest. Sequencing used CD4+ or CD8+ T cells sorted from blood, obtained in a trial of the OX40 agonist ivuxolimab. These receptors originate from an adult with an advanced solid tumor such as melanoma, head and neck, liver or kidney cancer.

As DNA, the CDR3 is TGTGCCAGCAGCCGGAACAGGGGCCCCTACAATGAGCAGTTCTTC. Its translation is CASSRNRGPYNEQFF. This chain connects TRBV14 to TRBJ2-1, with 7 bases identical to TRBD1. This CDR3 spans 15 amino acids. J was trimmed by 2 bases and V by 4 bases; bases with no gene match: 5. Germline values: CDR1 SGHDN, CDR2 FVKESK.

The genes are TRBV7-6 and TRBJ2-1, with 11 positions matching TRBD2. Germline loops: CDR1 SGHVS, CDR2 FNYEAQ. The CDR3 contains 17 residues. After removal of 1 base from V and 8 bases from J, the junction contained 10 bases not matched to a gene. The CDR3 sequence is CASSLEVAGGAKDEQFF. The CDR3 coding sequence is TGTGCCAGCAGCTTAGAGGTAGCGGGAGGGGCTAAGGATGAGCAGTTCTTC.

This chain joins TRBV9 and TRBJ2-1; 7 bases match TRBD2. The CDR3 is 15 amino acids. V trimming: 3 bases; J trimming: 5 bases; junction bases outside the gene matches: 8. Per germline, CDR1 SGDLS and CDR2 YYNGEE. The CDR3 protein is CASSASGTQDNEQFF. CDR3 DNA sequence: TGTGCCAGCAGCGCCAGCGGGACGCAGGACAATGAGCAGTTCTTC.

The chain carries TRBV6-5 and TRBJ1-1; 10 nucleotides line up with TRBD1. Looked up from germline, CDR1 is MNHEY and CDR2 is SVGAGI. The CDR3 is 14 amino acids. J was trimmed by 13 bases and V by 5 bases; bases with no gene match: 13. Written as DNA, the CDR3 is TGTGCCAGCAGTCGGACAGGGGGTACTAGGGGGAGTTTCTTT. Protein: CASSRTGGTRGSFF.

The gene calls are TRBV29-1 and TRBJ2-7; possible D gene TRBD1, 6 bases. CDR3 length: 13 amino acids. V shed 4 bases and J shed 6 bases, with 16 bases lying between them. Per the germline V gene, CDR1 is SQVTM and CDR2 is ANQGSEA. The CDR3 DNA is TGCAGCGTTGGGTTTCAGGGGATCGGCGAGCAGTACTTC. Translating it yields CSVGFQGIGEQYF.

The chain joins TRBV5-6 to TRBJ2-7; a weak D match, TRBD2 (5 bases). Trimming stripped 3 bases from V and 3 bases from J, with 13 bases between. Germline V gene data show CDR1 as SGHDT and CDR2 as YYEEEE. This CDR3 spans 14 amino acids. CDR3 in amino acids: CASSSGGSYYEQYF. The CDR3 region has the DNA TGTGCCAGCAGCTCAGGAGGCTCCTACTACGAGCAGTACTTC. The variable domain in full, completed from reference TRBV5-6 and TRBJ2-7, reads DAGVTQSPTHLIKTRGQQVTLRCSPKSGHDTVSWYQQALGQGPQFIFQYYEEEERQRGNFPDRFSGHQFPNYSSELNVNALLLGDSALYLCASSSGGSYYEQYFGPGTRLTVT.

V and J are TRBV19 and TRBJ2-1; D is unresolved. Germline CDR1 reads LNHDA; CDR2 reads SQIVND (reference sequence). V was trimmed by 5 bases and J by 8 bases, leaving 16 bases between them. This CDR3 has 14 residues. The CDR3 sequence: CASSFGLGAYEQFF. The DNA of the CDR3 is TGTGCCAGTAGTTTCGGCCTGGGCGCCTATGAGCAGTTCTTC.

J is TRBJ2-1 and V is TRBV5-6; 11 positions agree with TRBD1. This CDR3 is 15 amino acids long. After removal of 4 bases from V and 3 bases from J, the junction contained 3 bases not matched to a gene. The V gene's germline CDR1 is SGHDT and CDR2 YYEEEE. The CDR3 nucleotides are TGTGCCAGCAGCGTCGGGACAGGGGGCTACAATGAGCAGTTCTTC. Amino acid sequence: CASSVGTGGYNEQFF.